This paragraph reports one T cell receptor beta chain. The entry originates in a study of blood T cell repertoires in COVID-19. Study-wide context: Acute and convalescent COVID-19 specimens originated in the United States, Italy and Spain. PBMCs, B-cell-depleted T cells, or T cells were the source of the cDNA or gDNA that made up the material.

The CDR3 totals 16 residues. Germline lookup yields CDR1 MNHEY and CDR2 SVGAGI. V was pared by 1 base and J by 4 bases, with 5 bases of the junction left unmatched. Per the original methods: Using reference gene primer amplification, nucleated cell counts were estimated. Repertoires were generated with immunoSEQ multiplex PCR, while TCRdb's copy carries only in-frame clones and drops some. For V, J and clone size, that table is used; D and trimming come from the DNA. In the table there are roughly 100,000 clones, 75% to 95% of which are singletons. V and J are TRBV6-5 and TRBJ2-1; 9 bases agree with TRBD2. The sample consisted of peripheral blood. The sequence came from a human donor in a cohort sampled during active COVID-19. CDR3 sequence (DNA): TGTGCCAGCAGTTACTGGCGCGGGGGGGGGTACAATGAGCAGTTCTTC. Encoded protein: CASSYWRGGGYNEQFF.